This TCR beta chain was observed in a study of PD-L1 blockade in urothelial cancer. Trimming took 0 bases from V and 3 from J, leaving 15 bases between them. The CDR3 contains 16 residues. CDR1 and CDR2 from the germline V gene are MNHEY and SMNVEV (reference sequence). Time point here: peripheral blood 6 weeks after treatment start. The method was immunoSEQ multiplex PCR; TCRdb's version includes in-frame clones alone and lacks a portion of them. The sample carries tens of thousands of clones, 89% recorded once. The clonotype originates from an elderly man with urothelial cancer. V is TRBV27 and J is TRBJ2-7, with D uncertain. Source: PBMCs, taken around atezolizumab (anti-PD-L1) treatment. The CDR3 sequence: CASSLSLRLTNYEQYF. CDR3 DNA sequence: TGTGCCAGCAGTTTATCCCTCAGGCTTACCAACTACGAGCAGTACTTC.